The 32 T cell receptor beta chains in this list originate from one sample, sequenced in a study of shared clonotypes between healthy human individuals. Terminally differentiated effector memory CD45RA+ cells were left out of the naive CD8 fraction, which was CD45RO-negative and positively selected for CCR7. Repertoires were generated with immunoSEQ multiplex PCR, while TCRdb's copy carries only in-frame clones and drops some. The sample carries approximately 590,000 clones, 95% to 96% recorded once. The sequenced material came from naive CD8+ T cells sorted from blood. These receptors were collected from a woman aged 25 to 39 in good health.

The gene calls are TRBV28 and TRBJ2-7; D is possibly TRBD1 (5 bases). V dropped 5 bases and J dropped 5 bases, with 13 bases sitting between them. This CDR3 has 13 residues. The germline V gene encodes CDR1 MDHEN and CDR2 SYDVKM. CDR3 coding DNA: TGTGCCAGCAGTCATCAGGGAACGGACGAGCAGTACTTC. Translation gives CASSHQGTDEQYF.

This rearrangement joins TRBV28 to TRBJ2-7; possibly TRBD2 for D (5 bases). Trimming left V 6 bases short and J 4 bases short, with 13 bases between. Looked up from germline, CDR1 is MDHEN and CDR2 is SYDVKM. This CDR3 spans 13 amino acids. CDR3 protein: CASSRGTGYEQYF. In DNA form, the CDR3 reads TGTGCCAGCAGCCGGGGTACTGGGTACGAGCAGTACTTC.

The V call is TRBV14, the J call TRBJ2-1, with D hard to call. Germline V CDR1 and CDR2: SGHDN, FVKESK. This CDR3 is built from 16 residues. The V and J ends lost 3 bases and 0 bases respectively, with 12 bases between them. The CDR3 spells CASSHVTGSSYNEQFF. The DNA of the CDR3 is TGTGCCAGCAGCCACGTAACCGGTAGCTCCTACAATGAGCAGTTCTTC.

The chain has TRBV2 and TRBJ1-5; 7 bases fit TRBD1. CDR1 and CDR2 (germline): SNHLY, FYNNEI. This CDR3 region has 17 residues. The V segment lost 6 bases and the J segment 0 bases; nucleotides outside the gene matches: 11. CDR3 in amino acids: CASSWDSGAYSNQPQHF. The CDR3 DNA sequence: TGTGCCAGCAGCTGGGACAGTGGGGCCTATAGCAATCAGCCCCAGCATTTT.

This clone appeared once. V gene TRBV19 combines with J gene TRBJ2-3; 14 bases match TRBD2. This CDR3 contains 15 residues. CDR1 is LNHDA and CDR2 is SQIVND in the germline V gene (reference sequence). Unmatched junction bases numbered 1, after V lost 4 bases and J lost 4 bases. CDR3 amino acids: CASSKTSGRADTQYF. The CDR3 nucleotides are TGTGCCAGTAGTAAGACTAGCGGGAGGGCAGATACGCAGTATTTT.

The chain carries TRBV5-8 and TRBJ2-7, with D possibly TRBD1 on 6 matching bases. V gave up 6 bases and J gave up 4 bases, with 17 bases separating them. This CDR3 has 14 residues. The germline V gene encodes CDR1 SGHTS and CDR2 YDEGEE. CDR3 nucleotide sequence: TGTGCCAGCACCGAGTCCTGGGGGCGATACGAGCAGTACTTC. Translated: CASTESWGRYEQYF. The full variable domain, in which reference TRBV5-8 and TRBJ2-7 provide the parts outside the CDR3, is EAGVTQSPTHLIKTRGQQATLRCSPISGHTSVYWYQQALGLGLQFLLWYDEGEERNRGNFPPRFSGRQFPNYSSELNVNALELEDSALYLCASTESWGRYEQYFGPGTRLTVT.

This chain joins TRBV7-8 and TRBJ2-7, with D tentatively TRBD2 (5 bases). V lost 5 bases and J lost 1, with 15 bases in between. The CDR3 extends over 15 amino acids. Germline values: CDR1 SGHVS, CDR2 FQNEAQ. The CDR3 loop is CASSKNTRGSYEQYF. The CDR3 DNA reads as TGTGCCAGCAGCAAGAACACTAGAGGGTCCTACGAGCAGTACTTC.

V gene TRBV5-5 combines with J gene TRBJ2-7; D might be TRBD1 (5 bases). Trimming removed 2 bases at V and 3 bases at J, with 9 bases between. Per germline, CDR1 SGHKS and CDR2 YYEKEE (reference sequence). The CDR3 contains 13 residues. The DNA for the CDR3 is TGTGCCAGCAGCTTCCTAGGGGACTACGAGCAGTACTTC. Translation: CASSFLGDYEQYF.

This sequence joins TRBV7-8 and TRBJ2-1; D uncertain. CDR1 is SGHVS and CDR2 is FQNEAQ in the germline V gene. V dropped 0 bases and J dropped 2 bases, with 14 bases sitting between them. The CDR3 totals 17 residues. The CDR3, as DNA: TGTGCCAGCAGCTTAGCCCAAATGGACGGAGCCTACAATGAGCAGTTCTTC. Translated, it gives CASSLAQMDGAYNEQFF.

J is TRBJ2-2 and V is TRBV5-6; TRBD2 is a possible D gene (5 bases). There are 14 residues in the CDR3. V was pared by 0 bases and J by 9 bases, with 12 bases between. Per germline, CDR1 SGHDT and CDR2 YYEEEE. The chain's CDR3 is CASSLGLEGRELFF. CDR3 DNA sequence: TGTGCCAGCAGCTTGGGCCTTGAGGGCCGGGAGCTGTTTTTT. Variable domain in full (rest from reference TRBV5-6 and TRBJ2-2): DAGVTQSPTHLIKTRGQQVTLRCSPKSGHDTVSWYQQALGQGPQFIFQYYEEEERQRGNFPDRFSGHQFPNYSSELNVNALLLGDSALYLCASSLGLEGRELFFGEGSRLTVL.

The rearrangement links TRBV18 to TRBJ2-1; TRBD1 matches 8 bases. The CDR3 contains 19 residues. V gave up 1 base and J gave up 0 bases; unmatched junction bases: 11. Germline V CDR1 and CDR2: KGHSH, LQKENI. The CDR3 is CASSPLYKPGQASYNEQFF. CDR3 coding DNA: TGTGCCAGCTCACCACTCTATAAACCGGGACAGGCCTCCTACAATGAGCAGTTCTTC.

The chain is built from TRBV6-4 and TRBJ2-2, with D uncertain. This CDR3 contains 15 residues. The germline V gene encodes CDR1 MRHNA and CDR2 SNTAGT. The V end was cut by 0 bases, the J end by 0 bases, with 5 bases between. The DNA of the CDR3 is TGTGCCAGCAGTGACTCGATGGCGAACACCGGGGAGCTGTTTTTT. Protein product: CASSDSMANTGELFF.

V and J are TRBV27 and TRBJ2-7; 12 bases fit TRBD2. Germline-derived CDR1 and CDR2 are MNHEY and SMNVEV (reference sequence). The CDR3 is made up of 14 amino acids. After removal of 4 bases from V and 3 bases from J, the junction contained 1 base not matched to a gene. CDR3 coding DNA: TGTGCCAGCAGTTGGACTAGCGGGAACTACGAGCAGTACTTC. Translation: CASSWTSGNYEQYF.

The chain uses TRBV5-6 and TRBJ2-7, with TRBD2 matching 12 bases. The CDR3 is made up of 17 amino acids. Germline trimming cut 2 bases from V and 0 bases from J; bases unmatched to any gene: 6. Germline V CDR1 and CDR2: SGHDT, YYEEEE. CDR3 nucleotides: TGTGCCAGCAGCTTCCAACGGGGACTAGCGGGCTCCTACGAGCAGTACTTC. Translation: CASSFQRGLAGSYEQYF.

This clone was detected only a few times. The same CDR3 arises from other DNA sequences in this sample as well. The chain employs TRBV19 and TRBJ1-5, with TRBD1 identical over 9 bases. The germline gives CDR1 LNHDA, CDR2 SQIVND (reference sequence). The CDR3 has 14 residues. V shed 5 bases, J shed 5 bases, and the junction held 4 bases outside the gene matches. The CDR3 DNA follows: TGTGCCAGTAGTCCCGGACAGGGGTATCAGCCCCAGCATTTT. It translates to CASSPGQGYQPQHF. The variable domain in full, completed from reference TRBV19 and TRBJ1-5, reads DGGITQSPKYLFRKEGQNVTLSCEQNLNHDAMYWYRQDPGQGLRLIYYSQIVNDFQKGDIAEGYSVSREKKESFPLTVTSAQKNPTAFYLCASSPGQGYQPQHFGDGTRLSIL.

The chain employs TRBV13 and TRBJ1-2; unclear D gene. This CDR3 contains 13 residues. Per the germline V gene, CDR1 is PRHDT and CDR2 is FYEKMQ (reference sequence). Between the trimmed V and J ends, which lost 7 bases and 3 bases, there was a span of 12 bases. This CDR3 reads CASTPPGHYGYTF. CDR3 in DNA: TGTGCCAGCACCCCCCCCGGGCACTATGGCTACACCTTC.

The V call is TRBV2, the J call TRBJ1-6; the D is unclear. The germline gives CDR1 SNHLY, CDR2 FYNNEI. The germline V and J ends were trimmed by 11 bases and 5 bases, with 13 bases remaining between them. The CDR3 consists of 13 residues. The CDR3 nucleotides read TGTGCCGGGGAGGGCCAGAATAATTCACCCCTCCACTTT. Translating it yields CAGEGQNNSPLHF.

This sequence joins TRBV7-8 and TRBJ2-7; 8 bases fit TRBD2. The J segment lost 4 bases and the V segment lost 5 bases, leaving 4 bases of the junction unmatched. The V gene's germline CDR1 is SGHVS and CDR2 FQNEAQ. This CDR3 is 13 amino acids long. The CDR3, as DNA: TGTGCCAGCAGCCGAGCGGGAGCTTACGAGCAGTACTTC. Its protein product is CASSRAGAYEQYF.

The chain has TRBV9 and TRBJ1-3; TRBD1 agrees at 7 bases. V was clipped by 0 bases and J by 0 bases; unmatched bases: 9. Germline assignment: CDR1 SGDLS and CDR2 YYNGEE. The CDR3 contains 18 residues. The CDR3 protein is CASSVDQQGPISGNTIYF. CDR3 DNA: TGTGCCAGCAGCGTAGACCAACAGGGGCCCATCTCTGGAAACACCATATATTTT.

The chain uses TRBV5-1 and TRBJ1-5, with TRBD1 as a possible D gene (5 bases). The CDR3 runs 13 residues. Deletions cut 1 base from V and 7 bases from J, with 9 bases between. Germline values: CDR1 SGHRS, CDR2 YFSETQ. The CDR3 nucleotides read TGCGCCAGCAGCTTGCTTCCAGGGCAGCCCCAGCATTTT. It is translated as CASSLLPGQPQHF.

The chain links TRBV6-1 to TRBJ2-7; 7 nucleotides match TRBD1. Germline V gives CDR1 MNHNS, CDR2 SASEGT. V was clipped by 6 bases and J by 1 base; unmatched bases: 3. CDR3 length: 13 residues. CDR3 sequence reads: CASREGASYEQYF. DNA of the CDR3: TGTGCCAGCAGAGAGGGGGCGTCCTACGAGCAGTACTTC.

This rearrangement joins TRBV7-8 to TRBJ2-1; 7 nucleotides match TRBD2. Germline V gene lookup returns CDR1 SGHVS and CDR2 FQNEAQ. V lost 2 bases, J lost 0 bases, and 10 bases stayed unmatched. The CDR3 extends over 18 amino acids. DNA for the CDR3: TGTGCCAGCAGCTTAACCTTACTAGCGCAGAGCTCCTACAATGAGCAGTTCTTC. As protein: CASSLTLLAQSSYNEQFF.

This chain connects TRBV4-1 to TRBJ1-2; tentatively, D is TRBD1 (5 bases). This CDR3 is built from 16 residues. Germline CDR1 MGHRA, CDR2 YSYEKL. V was shortened by 1 base and J by 7 bases, with 19 bases between the two germline ends. The CDR3 sequence is CASSQGPQAPGGGYTF. The CDR3 DNA follows: TGCGCCAGCAGCCAAGGGCCACAGGCTCCGGGGGGTGGCTACACCTTC.

The J gene is TRBJ1-5, the V gene TRBV4-1; D is uncertain. Trimming shortened V by 0 bases and J by 7 bases, and 10 bases separated the two germline ends. Germline loops: CDR1 MGHRA, CDR2 YSYEKL. This CDR3 spans 14 amino acids. The CDR3 region is CASSQEAGLQPQHF. CDR3 sequence (DNA): TGCGCCAGCAGCCAAGAAGCAGGTTTACAGCCCCAGCATTTT.

V and J are TRBV9 and TRBJ1-1; D gene uncertain. Germline V lookup: CDR1 SGDLS, CDR2 YYNGEE. The CDR3 consists of 14 residues. V was shortened by 2 bases and J by 2 bases, with 10 bases between the two germline ends. The CDR3 protein is CASSVEDYNTEAFF. For the CDR3, the DNA is TGTGCCAGCAGCGTGGAAGACTACAACACTGAAGCTTTCTTT.

V gene TRBV6-5 combines with J gene TRBJ1-1; perhaps TRBD1 as D (5 bases). Germline assignment: CDR1 MNHEY and CDR2 SVGAGI. The germline V and J ends were trimmed by 6 bases and 5 bases, with 16 bases remaining between them. The CDR3 totals 14 residues. The CDR3 reads CASSPGQAFTEAFF. CDR3 bases: TGTGCCAGCAGCCCCGGACAAGCTTTTACTGAAGCTTTCTTT.

J is TRBJ2-2 and V is TRBV29-1, with TRBD1 matching 7 bases. Germline-derived CDR1 and CDR2 are SQVTM and ANQGSEA. There are 13 residues in the CDR3. V shed 5 bases, J shed 6 bases, and the junction held 6 bases outside the gene matches. The CDR3 nucleotides are TGCAGCGTTTACAGGGGCCGGTCCGGGGAGCTGTTTTTT. This translates into CSVYRGRSGELFF.

This rearrangement joins TRBV27 to TRBJ1-2; possibly TRBD1 for D (5 bases). The germline gives CDR1 MNHEY, CDR2 SMNVEV (reference sequence). The CDR3 length is 13 residues. V lost 6 bases to trimming and J lost 3 bases, with 11 bases between them. The CDR3 reads CASRTMGDYGYTF. In DNA, the CDR3 is TGTGCCAGCAGGACAATGGGGGACTATGGCTACACCTTC.

J is TRBJ1-5 and V is TRBV30; no clear D gene. V was pared by 5 bases and J by 4 bases, with 24 bases between. CDR1 and CDR2 (germline): GTSNPN, SVGIG (reference sequence). The CDR3 is 17 amino acids. The CDR3: CAWLGLTALTGNQPQHF. The CDR3 DNA sequence: TGTGCCTGGTTGGGTCTCACCGCTCTAACTGGGAATCAGCCCCAGCATTTT.

The DNA of the CDR3 is TGTGCCAGCAGTCGCGACTACAATGAGCAGTTCTTC. Protein: CASSRDYNEQFF. J is TRBJ2-1 and V is TRBV2; D is ambiguous. CDR3 length: 12 amino acids. Trimming pared 5 bases from V and 3 bases from J, leaving 5 bases between. CDR1 is SNHLY, CDR2 FYNNEI, per germline.

The rearrangement joins TRBV28 to TRBJ2-7; TRBD1 aligns across 9 bases. Trimming cost V 5 bases and J 5 bases; bases outside gene matches: 13. The CDR3 is 16 amino acids. Germline V gives CDR1 MDHEN, CDR2 SYDVKM. The DNA for the CDR3 is TGTGCCAGCAGTCACAGGGGGCGGGTGGTAGGGGACGAGCAGTACTTC. The encoded protein is CASSHRGRVVGDEQYF.

This clone was picked up a small number of times. The J gene is TRBJ1-2, the V gene TRBV27; the match to TRBD1 covers 8 bases. Germline values: CDR1 MNHEY, CDR2 SMNVEV (reference sequence). The CDR3 runs 13 residues. V lost 5 bases to trimming and J lost 4 bases; unmatched junction nucleotides: 3. The CDR3: CASSVGQGYGYTF. The CDR3 nucleotides are TGTGCCAGCAGTGTCGGACAGGGCTATGGCTACACCTTC.